The 2 T cell receptor beta chains given below trace back to one sample, sequenced in a study of OX40 agonist ivuxolimab in advanced cancers. The protocol was immunoSEQ multiplex PCR, while the TCRdb copy is restricted to in-frame clones and leaves out a portion. The sample comprises 90,000 to 120,000 clones, approximately 90% of which are singletons, and around 1.2% rests with the top ten. The starting material was CD4+ or CD8+ T cells sorted from blood, obtained in a trial of the OX40 agonist ivuxolimab. The receptors shown here come from an adult with an advanced solid tumor such as melanoma, head and neck, liver or kidney cancer.

This rearrangement joins TRBV7-2 to TRBJ2-1, with TRBD2 identical over 9 bases. The CDR3 totals 16 residues. V gave up 1 base and J gave up 2 bases; unmatched junction bases: 3. CDR1 is SGHTA and CDR2 is FQGNSA in the germline V gene. CDR3 residues: CASSLGPSGTYNEQFF. CDR3 nucleotides: TGTGCCAGCAGCTTAGGTCCTAGCGGGACCTACAATGAGCAGTTCTTC.

The rearrangement uses TRBV13 and TRBJ2-7; D perhaps matches TRBD1 (6 bases). Looked up from germline, CDR1 is PRHDT and CDR2 is FYEKMQ (reference sequence). Trimming removed 5 bases at V and 6 bases at J, with 11 bases between. The CDR3 loop spans 12 amino acids. The CDR3 DNA reads TGTGCCAGCAGCCGGGACAACCTCGAGCAGTACTTC. Its translation: CASSRDNLEQYF.